This record concerns one TCR beta chain sequence. What it binds is not known. Time point given: cycle 4 day 1 (C4D1), after 5 to 7 weeks of nivolumab. All patients experienced relapse after autologous stem cell transplantation, and brentuximab vedotin exposure was variable. Thawed PBMCs were the source of CD8+ T cells, obtained through magnetic negative selection. Profiling relied on immunoSEQ multiplex PCR, and the TCRdb table lists in-frame clones only, not all of them. The sample includes about 20,000 clones, more than 80% of them seen just once. The entry originates in a study of PD-1 blockade in classical Hodgkin lymphoma. Study-wide context: Patients were given intravenous nivolumab, 3 mg/kg, every 2 weeks.

The study's findings and limits: Sources of repertoire differences remain undefined, possibly disease activity or prior therapy. Baseline TCR diversity was reportedly lower in newly diagnosed patients than healthy donors.

Trimming cost V 3 bases and J 0 bases, with 9 bases left between them. The V gene's germline CDR1 is MDHEN and CDR2 SYDVKM. This CDR3 has 14 amino acids. This clonotype originated in a human donor with classical Hodgkin lymphoma. The chain couples TRBV28 to TRBJ2-7, with a possible D match to TRBD2 (6 bases). Material: CD8+ T cells from blood, obtained before the fourth cycle of nivolumab. In DNA form, the CDR3 reads TGTGCCAGCAGTTTGGGCGGGGCCTCCTACGAGCAGTACTTC. Its translation is CASSLGGASYEQYF.